The 24 T cell receptor beta chains below were found in one sample sequenced in a study of regulatory T cells in long-lasting Graves disease. Arm-PCR with iRepertoire HTBI primers amplified the CDR3 regions for these TCR beta libraries. Each CDR3 protein is one row after TCRdb ran MiXCR on the multiplex PCR reads. The sample lists 400,000 to 500,000 distinct CDR3 sequences; around 20% were seen once. Indicated time point: persistent/refractory GD, antithyroid drugs over 5 years with positive TRAb. Extracted RNA from PBMCs served as the source of the TCR library. This specimen consisted of peripheral blood mononuclear cells (PBMCs), obtained when the disease was refractory, from a patient treated with antithyroid drugs. All receptors come from a female donor with Graves disease.

This rearrangement joins TRBV6-2 or TRBV6-3 to TRBJ1-6; the D is unclear. Germline loops: CDR1 MNHEY, CDR2 SVGEGT. The ends were cut back, 5 bases at V and 7 bases at J, with 15 bases in the middle. The CDR3 has 15 residues. The CDR3 sequence is CASSIRRARNSPLHF. Here the CDR3 DNA reads TGTGCCAGCAGTATTCGACGGGCGCGGAATTCACCCCTCCACTTT.

Details on this clonotype: This may stem from a read error, because a much larger clone lies one nucleotide away. The chain recombines TRBV28 with TRBJ2-4, with a possible D match to TRBD2 (5 bases). The CDR3 has 15 residues. Germline lookup yields CDR1 MDHEN and CDR2 SYDVKM. CDR3 DNA: TGTGCCAGCAGCGTACGGGGTTTAGCCAAAAACATTCAGTGCTTC. It is translated as CASSVRGLAKNIQCF.

This clonotype was seen only a few times. This chain uses TRBV27 with TRBJ1-1; no reliable D call. The CDR3 is 13 residues long. The V gene lost 1 base and the J gene lost 5 bases, with 8 bases spanning the gap. Germline V gives CDR1 MNHEY, CDR2 SMNVEV (reference sequence). CDR3 nucleotide sequence: TGTGCCAGCAGTTTATTCTGGGGTACTGAAGCTTTCTTT. Translation gives CASSLFWGTEAFF.

The chain is built from TRBV28 and TRBJ2-7, with 8 bases identical to TRBD2. Unmatched junction bases numbered 13, after V lost 10 bases and J lost 2 bases. Germline V lookup: CDR1 MDHEN, CDR2 SYDVKM. The CDR3 runs to 15 residues. CDR3 sequence: CATEGGLGRAYEQYF. CDR3 bases: TGTGCCACCGAGGGGGGTCTCGGGAGGGCCTACGAGCAGTACTTC.

This clonotype was observed at least ten times. Possible read error: a much larger clone is one base away. V is TRBV2 and J is TRBJ2-7; 13 bases fit TRBD2. With 1 base clipped from V and 2 bases from J, the junction kept 14 bases outside the gene matches. This CDR3 contains 20 residues. Looked up from germline, CDR1 is SNHLY and CDR2 is FYNNEI. CDR3 nucleotides: TGTGCCAGCAGTGAAGGTCTTAAGGGACTCACTAGCGGGAGGGCCTACGAGCAGTACTTC. Amino acids: CASSEGLKGLTSGRAYEQYF.

V gene TRBV28 combines with J gene TRBJ2-7; no clear D. The V end lost 3 bases, the J end lost 4 bases, and 10 bases lay between the germline ends. In germline, CDR1 is MDHEN, CDR2 SYDVKM. The CDR3 covers 13 residues. CDR3 coding DNA: TGTGCCAGCAGTTTTCGGTGGAGTTACGAGCAGTACTTC. Its protein product is CASSFRWSYEQYF.

This clonotype was recorded a few times. A much larger clonotype is one base distant, so this may be a read error. The chain is built from TRBV6-1 and TRBJ2-2, with 7 bases that match TRBD1. From germline, CDR1 is MNHNS and CDR2 SASEGT. This CDR3 has 14 residues. Trimming removed 6 bases from V and 1 base from J; junction bases left unmatched: 2. CDR3 DNA: TGTGCCAGCAGGAACAGGGGGAACACCGGGGAGCTGTTTTTT. This translates into CASRNRGNTGELFF.

The chain carries TRBV5-1 and TRBJ2-7; 7 bases match TRBD2. The CDR3 is 15 amino acids. Trimming took 0 bases from V and 3 from J; bases not matched to a gene: 6. In germline, CDR1 is SGHRS, CDR2 YFSETQ. The CDR3 DNA follows: TGCGCCAGCAGCTTGGGGTCGGGAGGTCTCTACGAGCAGTACTTC. This encodes CASSLGSGGLYEQYF. Combining the CDR3 with reference TRBV5-1 and TRBJ2-7 gives the whole variable domain KAGVTQTPRYLIKTRGQQVTLSCSPISGHRSVSWYQQTPGQGLQFLFEYFSETQRNKGNFPGRFSGRQFSNSRSEMNVSTLELGDSALYLCASSLGSGGLYEQYFGPGTRLTVT.

The rearrangement links TRBV20-1 to TRBJ1-5; D is unresolved. V lost 0 bases and J 4 bases, leaving 13 bases between the germline ends. The germline V gene encodes CDR1 DFQATT and CDR2 SNEGSKA (reference sequence). The CDR3 is 15 amino acids. For the CDR3, the DNA is TGCAGTGCTAGAGATAAGGCGGCAAGGAATCAGCCCCAGCATTTT. Translated, it gives CSARDKAARNQPQHF.

This clonotype showed up many times. The rearrangement uses TRBV20-1 and TRBJ1-2, with 8 bases aligning to TRBD1. The CDR3 covers 14 residues. Germline V gene sequence: CDR1 DFQATT, CDR2 SNEGSKA (reference sequence). After removal of 1 base from V and 6 bases from J, the junction contained 7 bases not matched to a gene. This chain's CDR3 is CSARVRTGMDGYTF. For the CDR3, the DNA is TGCAGTGCTAGAGTACGGACAGGGATGGATGGCTACACCTTC.

This clonotype was detected a few times. The chain uses TRBV5-1 and TRBJ2-2; TRBD2 agrees at 9 bases. The CDR3 is 15 amino acids. The junction had 6 bases not matched to a gene; V was cut back by 0 bases and J by 9 bases. Germline V gene lookup returns CDR1 SGHRS and CDR2 YFSETQ. CDR3 bases: TGCGCCAGCAGCTTGGAGGCTAGCGGGAACCGGGAGCTGTTTTTT. This sequence encodes CASSLEASGNRELFF.

The chain recombines TRBV30 with TRBJ2-3; D unresolved. Germline V gene sequence: CDR1 GTSNPN, CDR2 SVGIG (reference sequence). The CDR3 runs to 14 residues. V gave up 0 bases and J gave up 0 bases, with 7 bases separating them. CDR3 DNA: TGTGCCTGGAGTGTGGCCACGAGCACAGATACGCAGTATTTT. Residues: CAWSVATSTDTQYF.

This clonotype was counted ten times or more. The chain joins TRBV12-3 or TRBV12-4 to TRBJ2-2; D gene ambiguous. V shed 1 base and J shed 7 bases, with 16 bases lying between them. The CDR3 is made up of 16 amino acids. The CDR3 DNA reads TGTGCCAGCAGTTTAGATGGGTCCAAGTGGGTCGGGGAGCTGTTTTTT. Translated, it gives CASSLDGSKWVGELFF.

V is TRBV4-3 and J is TRBJ2-4; D is uncertain. The V gene lost 0 bases and the J gene lost 13 bases, with 16 bases spanning the gap. The CDR3 consists of 14 residues. Germline values: CDR1 LGHNA, CDR2 YSLEER. CDR3 DNA: TGCGCCAGCAGCCAAGAAGGTTCGTTGTCTGACCAGTACTTC. Translated, it gives CASSQEGSLSDQYF.

This clonotype was counted a few times. This chain links TRBV19 with TRBJ2-2, with 7 bases that match TRBD1. CDR1 and CDR2 from the germline V gene are LNHDA and SQIVND (reference sequence). The J segment lost 4 bases and the V segment lost 8 bases, leaving 10 bases of the junction unmatched. The length of the CDR3 is 15 residues. This CDR3 reads CASELRQGLTGELFF. The CDR3 region has the DNA TGTGCCAGTGAACTCAGACAGGGCCTCACCGGGGAGCTGTTTTTT.

V usage is TRBV20-1 and J usage is TRBJ2-2, with 8 bases lining up with TRBD1. V trimming: 5 bases; J trimming: 2 bases; junction bases outside the gene matches: 4. The CDR3 runs to 14 residues. Germline V CDR1 and CDR2: DFQATT, SNEGSKA (reference sequence). This chain's CDR3 is CSALDRANTGELFF. The CDR3 region has the DNA TGCAGTGCTCTGGACAGGGCAAACACCGGGGAGCTGTTTTTT.

CDR3 DNA: TGTGCCAGTAGTGCCTGGCGCCAAGAGACCCAGTACTTC. This encodes CASSAWRQETQYF. V gene TRBV19 combines with J gene TRBJ2-5; D not certain. Germline V gene lookup returns CDR1 LNHDA and CDR2 SQIVND (reference sequence). Trimming cost V 5 bases and J 1 base, with 8 bases left between them. The CDR3 runs 13 residues. Drawing the rest from reference TRBV19 and TRBJ2-5, the complete variable domain is DGGITQSPKYLFRKEGQNVTLSCEQNLNHDAMYWYRQDPGQGLRLIYYSQIVNDFQKGDIAEGYSVSREKKESFPLTVTSAQKNPTAFYLCASSAWRQETQYFGPGTRLLVL.

As to this clonotype: A read error may explain this, as a much larger clone is one base away. V usage is TRBV7-6 and J usage is TRBJ2-7; no clear D. The CDR3 spans 12 residues. CDR1 is SGHVS and CDR2 is FNYEAQ in the germline V gene. The CDR3 sequence is CASSSRQNEEYF. The CDR3 DNA sequence: TGTGCCAGCAGCTCCAGACAAAACGAGGAGTACTTC.

This clonotype was recorded a few times. The chain uses TRBV28 and TRBJ1-5; D remains unclear. CDR3 size: 14 residues. Trimming stripped 9 bases from V and 1 base from J, with 13 bases between. The germline V gene encodes CDR1 MDHEN and CDR2 SYDVKM. This CDR3 reads CASVAGMSNQPQHF. CDR3 coding DNA: TGTGCCAGTGTGGCCGGGATGAGCAATCAGCCCCAGCATTTT. The full variable domain, its missing parts supplied by reference TRBV28 and TRBJ1-5, is DVKVTQSSRYLVKRTGEKVFLECVQDMDHENMFWYRQDPGLGLRLIYFSYDVKMKEKGDIPEGYSVSREKKERFSLILESASTNQTSMYLCASVAGMSNQPQHFGDGTRLSIL.

This clonotype has ten or more counts. The gene calls are TRBV7-3 and TRBJ2-2; D remains unclear. CDR3 size: 12 residues. Trimming took 3 bases from V and 7 from J, leaving 6 bases between them. Germline-derived CDR1 and CDR2 are SGHTA and FQGTGA. The CDR3 is CASSFIGGELFF. CDR3 nucleotides: TGTGCCAGCAGCTTTATTGGCGGGGAGCTGTTTTTT.

In its sample, this clonotype was seen a few times. V gene TRBV5-1 combines with J gene TRBJ2-5; possible D gene TRBD2, 6 bases. The CDR3 contains 14 residues. Trimming took off 4 bases at V and 2 bases at J, with 12 bases between the two ends. In germline, CDR1 is SGHRS, CDR2 YFSETQ. The CDR3 DNA reads TGCGCCAGCAGCCGGAGGGGTTCTCAAGAGACCCAGTACTTC. It codes for CASSRRGSQETQYF. The whole variable domain, filled in from reference TRBV5-1 and TRBJ2-5, reads KAGVTQTPRYLIKTRGQQVTLSCSPISGHRSVSWYQQTPGQGLQFLFEYFSETQRNKGNFPGRFSGRQFSNSRSEMNVSTLELGDSALYLCASSRRGSQETQYFGPGTRLLVL.

This chain joins TRBV5-1 and TRBJ2-1; unclear D gene. Germline V CDR1 and CDR2: SGHRS, YFSETQ. The CDR3 is 13 residues long. With 4 bases removed from V and 4 bases from J, the gap between germline ends came to 9 bases. The CDR3 bases are TGCGCCAGCAGCCTGTATTGGTACAATGAGCAGTTCTTC. It yields the protein CASSLYWYNEQFF.

This clonotype was counted ten times or more. Germline is not matched at one junction end, which may reflect a read error. This rearrangement joins TRBV28 to TRBJ1-5; a weak D match, TRBD1 (5 bases). The CDR3 is 13 amino acids. Germline-derived CDR1 and CDR2 are MDHEN and SYDVKM. For the CDR3, the DNA is TGCTTGTCCGGGGGATGGGGCAATCAGCCCCAGCATTTT. Protein sequence: CLSGGWGNQPQHF.

This clonotype was recorded many times. A junction boundary mismatches the germline segment, possibly from a read error. The rearrangement joins TRBV6-1 to TRBJ1-2, with D possibly being TRBD1 (5 bases). Germline V CDR1 and CDR2: MNHNS, SASEGT. The CDR3 is made up of 10 amino acids. The CDR3 spells CASRGWDFHF. Here the CDR3 DNA reads TGTGCCAGCAGGGGCTGGGACTTTCACTTC.